This T cell receptor (beta chain) was found in a study of cytomegalovirus exposure and HLA in healthy donors. Notes on the study in general: Most TCR sequences were uncommon, yet certain public TCRs appeared in many donors.

V lost 1 base and J lost 6; bases outside the gene matches: 6. The CDR3 extends over 15 amino acids. Germline loops: CDR1 SGHVS, CDR2 FQNEAQ. Produced via immunoSEQ multiplex PCR; TCRdb's table is partial and in-frame only. The top ten clones hold about 3.5% of a sample with over 60,000 clones, 85% to 95% of them seen once. Remarks on this clone: Its target is not known.

An approximately 130-subject validation cohort, separate from the approximately 610-subject first cohort, supplied the donors. The rearrangement links TRBV7-8 to TRBJ1-5; 7 bases map to TRBD1. Sequencing was done on a sample of PBMCs. This TCR was recovered from a man between 18 and 35 years old in good health and CMV-seronegative. The CDR3 DNA sequence: TGTGCCAGCAGCTTAGGTAACGCAGGGGGTCAGCCCCAGCATTTT. Encoded protein: CASSLGNAGGQPQHF.